This passage covers 26 T cell receptor beta chains from one sample sequenced in a study of control samples from healthy donors and cancer patients. Using immunoSEQ multiplex PCR, the repertoire was profiled, and TCRdb retains in-frame clones only, with some absent. This table has over 100,000 clones, 92% appearing once. Sequencing used blood. These receptor sequences come from a woman aged 45-65 years in good health.

The chain uses TRBV2 and TRBJ2-7, with TRBD2 matching 11 bases. There are 14 residues in the CDR3. The ends lost 3 bases at V and 5 bases at J; junction bases unmatched: 3. Germline CDR1 reads SNHLY; CDR2 reads FYNNEI. DNA of the CDR3: TGTGCCAGCAGTGAGAAGGGACTAGCGGACGAGCAGTACTTC. It translates to CASSEKGLADEQYF.

V gene TRBV12-3 or TRBV12-4 combines with J gene TRBJ1-3; tentatively, D is TRBD1 (6 bases). Between the trimmed V and J ends, which lost 4 bases and 16 bases, there was a span of 14 bases. The CDR3 sequence is 11 residues long. The CDR3 coding sequence is TGTGCCAGCAGTTCGGGGACACTTTCCTATTTT. This gives the protein CASSSGTLSYF.

This rearrangement joins TRBV27 to TRBJ2-6; a weak D match, TRBD2 (5 bases). In germline, CDR1 is MNHEY, CDR2 SMNVEV (reference sequence). This CDR3 has 15 amino acids. Trimming took 4 bases from V and 0 from J, leaving 7 bases between them. CDR3 coding DNA: TGTGCCAGCAGTTCGGGATACTCTGGGGCCAACGTCCTGACTTTC. Protein product: CASSSGYSGANVLTF. Full variable domain (remainder filled in from reference TRBV27 and TRBJ2-6): EAQVTQNPRYLITVTGKKLTVTCSQNMNHEYMSWYRQDPGLGLRQIYYSMNVEVTDKGDVPEGYKVSRKEKRNFPLILESPSPNQTSLYFCASSSGYSGANVLTFGAGSRLTVL.

This clone occurred a few times. The chain recombines TRBV19 with TRBJ1-2; D uncertain. CDR1 is LNHDA, CDR2 SQIVND, per germline (reference sequence). The CDR3 has 16 amino acids. The V end was cut by 4 bases, the J end by 0 bases, with 15 bases between. The CDR3 loop reads CASSTHSSEPNYGYTF. CDR3 bases: TGTGCCAGTAGTACCCACTCATCGGAACCTAACTATGGCTACACCTTC. Full variable domain (outside the CDR3, taken from reference TRBV19 and TRBJ1-2): DGGITQSPKYLFRKEGQNVTLSCEQNLNHDAMYWYRQDPGQGLRLIYYSQIVNDFQKGDIAEGYSVSREKKESFPLTVTSAQKNPTAFYLCASSTHSSEPNYGYTFGSGTRLTVV.

The chain links TRBV2 to TRBJ1-5; D remains unclear. V lost 1 base and J lost 14, with 12 bases in between. Per the germline V gene, CDR1 is SNHLY and CDR2 is FYNNEI. This CDR3 contains 12 residues. In DNA, the CDR3 is TGTGCCAGCAGTGAAGGAATGGGCCTAGAGCATTTT. This gives the protein CASSEGMGLEHF. Complete variable domain (other parts from reference TRBV2 and TRBJ1-5): EPEVTQTPSHQVTQMGQEVILRCVPISNHLYFYWYRQILGQKVEFLVSFYNNEISEKSEIFDDQFSVERPDGSNFTLKIRSTKLEDSAMYFCASSEGMGLEHFGDGTRLSIL.

In its sample, this clone was seen once. The CDR3 sequence: CASTTGGNTQYF. In nucleotides, the CDR3 is TGCGCCAGCACCACTGGGGGGAATACGCAGTATTTT. The V and J genes are TRBV5-1 and TRBJ2-3; D possibly corresponds to TRBD2 (6 bases). Trimming shortened V by 6 bases and J by 7 bases, and 12 bases separated the two germline ends. There are 12 residues in the CDR3. Germline lookup yields CDR1 SGHRS and CDR2 YFSETQ.

The rearrangement uses TRBV30 and TRBJ2-6; 11 bases are shared with TRBD2. Germline-derived CDR1 and CDR2 are GTSNPN and SVGIG (reference sequence). CDR3 length: 19 residues. With V trimmed by 3 bases and J by 0 bases, 10 bases remained unmatched. This CDR3 reads CAWRGGLAGYSSGANVLTF. The CDR3 nucleotides are TGTGCCTGGAGGGGAGGACTAGCGGGTTATAGCTCTGGGGCCAACGTCCTGACTTTC.

This clone occurred once. The CDR3 here is CASSPGGLRQFF. The CDR3 nucleotides are TGTGCCAGCAGCCCCGGGGGGCTTCGGCAGTTCTTC. V usage is TRBV11-2 and J usage is TRBJ2-1; the D gene is possibly TRBD2 (7 bases). V shed 5 bases and J shed 12 bases, with 14 bases lying between them. This CDR3 is 12 amino acids long. Looked up from germline, CDR1 is SGHAT and CDR2 is FQNNGV.

The rearrangement joins TRBV30 to TRBJ1-3; no reliable D call. Trimming cost V 7 bases and J 2 bases, with 9 bases left between them. The V gene's germline CDR1 is GTSNPN and CDR2 SVGIG (reference sequence). CDR3 length: 12 residues. Here the CDR3 DNA reads TGTGCCTACACAAGAGCTGGAAACACCATATATTTT. It is translated as CAYTRAGNTIYF. Variable domain in full (rest from reference TRBV30 and TRBJ1-3): SQTIHQWPATLVQPVGSPLSLECTVEGTSNPNLYWYRQAAGRGLQLLFYSVGIGQISSEVPQNLSASRPQDRQFILSSKKLLLSDSGFYLCAYTRAGNTIYFGEGSWLTVV.

The chain links TRBV19 to TRBJ2-1; 11 bases agree with TRBD2. CDR1 is LNHDA and CDR2 is SQIVND in the germline V gene (reference sequence). With V trimmed by 5 bases and J by 10 bases, 10 bases remained unmatched. CDR3 size: 15 residues. CDR3 sequence reads: CASSVTSGGLSEQFF. CDR3 nucleotide sequence: TGTGCCAGTAGTGTCACTAGCGGGGGCCTAAGCGAGCAGTTCTTC. The entire variable domain, with the rest obtained from reference TRBV19 and TRBJ2-1, is as follows: DGGITQSPKYLFRKEGQNVTLSCEQNLNHDAMYWYRQDPGQGLRLIYYSQIVNDFQKGDIAEGYSVSREKKESFPLTVTSAQKNPTAFYLCASSVTSGGLSEQFFGPGTRLTVL.

J is TRBJ1-5 and V is TRBV3-1 (or the pseudogene TRBV3-2), with TRBD1 as a possible D gene (5 bases). This CDR3 has 16 residues. Per germline, CDR1 LGHDT and CDR2 YNNKEL (reference sequence). The ends were cut back, 1 base at V and 2 bases at J, with 12 bases in the middle. The CDR3 coding sequence is TGTGCCAGCAGCCAAGCGGGGGGGTTCGGCAATCAGCCCCAGCATTTT. Protein sequence: CASSQAGGFGNQPQHF.

This chain connects TRBV29-1 to TRBJ2-7; tentatively, D is TRBD2 (5 bases). This CDR3 has 14 amino acids. V was trimmed by 7 bases and J by 0 bases, leaving 16 bases between them. Germline CDR1 and CDR2: SQVTM and ANQGSEA. DNA of the CDR3: TGCAGCGCAACTCGGGGATCTAGCTCCTACGAGCAGTACTTC. Encoded protein: CSATRGSSSYEQYF.

This clone was seen only once. This rearrangement joins TRBV5-1 to TRBJ2-3, with D uncertain. The length of the CDR3 is 14 residues. Trimming took 0 bases from V and 2 from J, leaving 7 bases between them. Germline CDR1 and CDR2: SGHRS and YFSETQ. The CDR3 loop reads CASSLAGTTDTQYF. The CDR3 nucleotides are TGCGCCAGCAGCTTGGCTGGTACCACAGATACGCAGTATTTT.

The V gene is TRBV12-5, the J gene TRBJ2-6; possible D gene TRBD2, 6 bases. CDR1 LGHNT and CDR2 FRNRAP come from the germline V gene. The CDR3 covers 16 residues. V was trimmed by 0 bases and J by 3 bases, leaving 9 bases between them. Here the CDR3 DNA reads TGTGCTAGTGGTTTGGTACGCGGGGTTGGGGCCAACGTCCTGACTTTC. Its protein product is CASGLVRGVGANVLTF.

The chain couples TRBV6-2 or TRBV6-3 to TRBJ2-1; 7 positions match TRBD2. Trimming took 4 bases from V and 16 from J; bases not matched to a gene: 7. The CDR3 runs to 11 residues. Germline assignment: CDR1 MNHEY and CDR2 SVGEGT. The CDR3 region has the DNA TGTGCCAGCAGTTGGCGCGGGGAGGGATTCTTC. This encodes CASSWRGEGFF.

This sequence joins TRBV21-1 and TRBJ1-2. TRBV21-1 is described as a pseudogene. The length of the CDR3 is 13 residues. The CDR3 DNA reads TGTGCCAGCAGCACTGAGGGGCCGGATGGCTACACCTTC. Translation: CASSTEGPDGYTF.

This sequence joins TRBV7-2 and TRBJ2-1; 8 nucleotides agree with TRBD2. J gave up 5 bases and V 1 base, and 13 bases lay outside the gene matches. CDR3 length: 18 amino acids. Germline V CDR1 and CDR2: SGHTA, FQGNSA. Here the CDR3 reads CASSLERRREVPHNEQFF. The DNA for the CDR3 is TGTGCCAGCAGCTTAGAAAGGAGGCGGGAGGTCCCCCACAATGAGCAGTTCTTC.

A remark on this clone: One end of the junction is discordant with germline, which a read error may explain. V usage is TRBV9 and J usage is TRBJ2-3, with 8 positions matching TRBD1. Germline V gene sequence: CDR1 SGDLS, CDR2 YYNGEE. The CDR3 is made up of 13 amino acids. The CDR3 nucleotides read TGTGCCAGCAGCTTGACCGGGACAGGTACGCAGTATTTT. It translates to CASSLTGTGTQYF.

J is TRBJ1-2 and V is TRBV30, with no clear D. V dropped 2 bases and J dropped 8 bases, with 12 bases sitting between them. Germline CDR1 GTSNPN, CDR2 SVGIG (reference sequence). The CDR3 covers 12 residues. The CDR3, as DNA: TGTGCCTGGAGTCTCCCAATTATGGGCTACACCTTC. It specifies CAWSLPIMGYTF.

The chain is built from TRBV2 and TRBJ1-4; TRBD1 agrees at 7 bases. CDR3 length: 13 amino acids. J lost 7 bases, V lost 4 bases, and 3 bases had no gene match. Germline CDR1 is SNHLY and CDR2 is FYNNEI. As DNA, the CDR3 is TGTGCCAGCAGTGGAGCAGGGGGTGAAAAACTGTTTTTT. Its translation is CASSGAGGEKLFF.

CDR3 bases: TGTGCCAGCAGCTTTTATGGGGAGCAGTTCTTC. Translation: CASSFYGEQFF. The chain is built from TRBV7-2 and TRBJ2-1; D is unclear. V was cut by 3 bases and J by 10 bases, with 7 bases left in between. Germline V gene data show CDR1 as SGHTA and CDR2 as FQGNSA. The CDR3 consists of 11 residues.

The chain couples TRBV5-4 to TRBJ2-7; 8 bases map to TRBD2. Germline V gene sequence: CDR1 SGHNT, CDR2 YYREEE (reference sequence). This CDR3 spans 14 amino acids. The ends lost 0 bases at V and 7 bases at J; junction bases unmatched: 6. DNA for the CDR3: TGTGCCAGCAGCTTGGGCCGGGGGGGGAATGAGCAGTACTTC. Its protein product is CASSLGRGGNEQYF. The variable domain in full, completed from reference TRBV5-4 and TRBJ2-7, reads ETGVTQSPTHLIKTRGQQVTLRCSSQSGHNTVSWYQQALGQGPQFIFQYYREEENGRGNFPPRFSGLQFPNYSSELNVNALELDDSALYLCASSLGRGGNEQYFGPGTRLTVT.

This sequence joins TRBV5-1 and TRBJ2-7; 7 bases line up with TRBD1. The CDR3 runs to 17 residues. V dropped 4 bases and J dropped 3; count of bases not matched to a gene: 16. Germline loops: CDR1 SGHRS, CDR2 YFSETQ. The CDR3 loop reads CASSRPGQNEINYEQYF. CDR3 DNA sequence: TGCGCCAGCAGCCGGCCGGGACAGAATGAAATTAACTACGAGCAGTACTTC.

The chain uses TRBV28 and TRBJ1-1, with a possible D match to TRBD1 (5 bases). The CDR3 sequence is 14 residues long. Per the germline V gene, CDR1 is MDHEN and CDR2 is SYDVKM. The ends were cut back, 7 bases at V and 11 bases at J, with 23 bases in the middle. CDR3 in DNA: TGTGCCAGCATTATCTCCGGGACGGCCTCTCGGGCTTTCTTT. It encodes CASIISGTASRAFF.

The chain couples TRBV27 to TRBJ1-1, with 8 bases identical to TRBD1. The junction had 11 bases not matched to a gene; V was cut back by 5 bases and J by 0 bases. Germline values: CDR1 MNHEY, CDR2 SMNVEV (reference sequence). There are 17 residues in the CDR3. This CDR3 is CASSIRTGPNMNTEAFF. In DNA, the CDR3 is TGTGCCAGCAGTATCCGGACAGGGCCCAACATGAACACTGAAGCTTTCTTT.

The chain has TRBV7-2 and TRBJ1-2; 7 positions match TRBD1. V lost 5 bases, J lost 7 bases, and 4 bases stayed unmatched. Germline values: CDR1 SGHTA, CDR2 FQGNSA. CDR3 length: 12 residues. DNA of the CDR3: TGTGCCAGCAGCCCAGACAGGGTTGGCTACACCTTC. The encoded protein is CASSPDRVGYTF.